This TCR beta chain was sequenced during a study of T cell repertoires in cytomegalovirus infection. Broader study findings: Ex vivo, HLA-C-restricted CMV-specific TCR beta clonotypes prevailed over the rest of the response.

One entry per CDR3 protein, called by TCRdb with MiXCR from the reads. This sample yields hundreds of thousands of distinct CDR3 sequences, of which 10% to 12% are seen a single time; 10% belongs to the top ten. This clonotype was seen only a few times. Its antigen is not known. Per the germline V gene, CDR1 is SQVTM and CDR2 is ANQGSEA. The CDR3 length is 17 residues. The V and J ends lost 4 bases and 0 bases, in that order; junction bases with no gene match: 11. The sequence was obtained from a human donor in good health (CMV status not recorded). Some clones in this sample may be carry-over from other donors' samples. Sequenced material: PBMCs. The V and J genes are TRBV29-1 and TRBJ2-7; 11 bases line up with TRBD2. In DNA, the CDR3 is TGCAGCGTTGCCGATCCTCCCGGGACTAGCGGCTCCTACGAGCAGTACTTC. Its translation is CSVADPPGTSGSYEQYF.